Described below is a single TCR beta chain sequence and its context. The antigen remains undetermined. Compared with germline, one end of the junction differs, possibly owing to a read error. These data belong to a study of neurological immune-mediated disorders. Regarding the study as a whole: None of the CDR3 amino acid sequences of expanded clones were shared across subjects, and this suggested private repertoires in all groups.

It was by 5'RACE with 10-nucleotide random UMIs that the cDNA was made. MiXCR was run by TCRdb on the 5' RACE reads, yielding one entry per CDR3 protein. The data contain tens of thousands of distinct CDR3 sequences, 9% to 14% of them singletons. The healthy controls volunteered at a blood bank in Maryland, USA. Specimen: PBMCs. This receptor was identified in a woman aged 60-75 years in good health.

DNA of the CDR3: TGTGCCAGCAGCCAACTAGCGGGCTACAAGCAGTACTTC. Translated, it gives CASSQLAGYKQYF. This chain links TRBV3-1 with TRBJ2-7, with 8 bases fitting TRBD2. The CDR3 has 13 amino acids. From germline, CDR1 is LGHDT and CDR2 YNNKEL (reference sequence).